This TCR beta chain was captured by sequencing in a study of CD8 T cells in ankylosing spondylitis. The sample holds a few counts of this clonotype. TCRdb redid the calling of the 5' RACE reads with MiXCR, one entry per CDR3 protein. The data hold some 270,000 distinct CDR3 sequences, with 18% observed a single time. With 10 bases clipped from V and 6 bases from J, the junction kept 8 bases outside the gene matches. CDR3 length equals 12 residues. This TCR came from a male donor with ankylosing spondylitis or in good health (not recorded which). This chain uses TRBV12-3 or TRBV12-4 with TRBJ2-7; TRBD2 aligns across 8 bases. The sequencing input was blood, either unsorted or a sorted T cell fraction (not recorded which). CDR3 sequence: CATSGAGVEQYF. CDR3 nucleotides: TGTGCCACGTCGGGAGCGGGAGTCGAGCAGTACTTC.